This is a list of T cell receptor beta chains from one sample in a study of breast tumors, draining lymph nodes, adjacent tissues. TCRdb re-analysed the multiplex PCR reads in MiXCR, keeping a single row per CDR3 protein. The table includes about 150,000 distinct CDR3 sequences, under 25% detected once. The sequencing sample was made of axillary lymph node tissue. The receptors come from a female donor with breast cancer. Some clones in this sample may be carry-over from other donors' samples. Each CDR3 is given with its conserved first and last residue. A D gene is named only where the DNA matches it firmly.

>TRBD1|TRBV5-6
CASSRRDRGKGETQYF
>-|TRBV20-1
CSARGVPYEQYF
>-|TRBV15
CATSRDVLADEQYF
>TRBD2|TRBV7-9
CASSLVGGSVGEQYF
>-|TRBV20-1
CSARGGVYNEQFF
>-|TRBV19
CASSEQLSTDTQYF
>TRBD2|TRBV6-1
CASSKASGNTGELFF
>-|TRBV28
CASRGGRDIETQYF
>-|TRBV20-1
CSARDRGRGSDAQYF
>-|TRBV6-5
CASSYRPPGSTNEKLSF
>TRBD2|TRBV7-6
CASRRASGDTGELFF
>-|TRBV6-1
CASSEFDQGRNQPQHF
>-|TRBV27
CASSLSGDTRSEQYF
>-|TRBV7-2
CASSQSETQYF
>-|TRBV7-2
CASSFIRHDNSPLHF